Listed below are T cell receptor beta chains from one sample, sequenced in a study of brain T cells in children with intractable seizures. Clones were sequenced by immunoSEQ multiplex PCR, and TCRdb holds only the in-frame ones, with some missing. The table has 300,000 to 400,000 clones, over 90% seen once. The sample in question was peripheral blood, obtained about 5 months after surgery. The receptor source for this set is a boy under three years old with tuberous sclerosis and intractable seizures. CDR3s include the opening cysteine and the closing phenylalanine or tryptophan. Fields, in order: clone size, J gene, V gene, D gene, CDR3 DNA, CDR3 protein. D genes are given only for firm matches. The size entry is marked missing in some rows and otherwise reads once, few, many or a size class.

NA | TRBJ2-3 | TRBV20-1 | NA | TGCAGTGCTAGTGATAGGGGCACGCAGTATTTT | CSASDRGTQYF
NA | TRBJ1-5 | TRBV4-1 | NA | TGCGCCAGCAGCCAAGTTTTATACGTCCAGCCCCAGCATTTT | CASSQVLYVQPQHF
NA | TRBJ2-3 | TRBV5-4 | NA | TGTGCCAGCAGCTTGTGGAACAGGCGTTCCACAGATACGCAGTATTTT | CASSLWNRRSTDTQYF
NA | TRBJ1-1 | TRBV9 | NA | TGTGCCAGCAGCGTAGGTAAAGGGAGAATGAACACTGAAGCTTTCTTT | CASSVGKGRMNTEAFF
NA | TRBJ2-5 | TRBV7-6 | NA | TGTGCCAGCAGCTCCAGACCCCCACGACTAGTCCAAGTCCAAGAGACCCAGTACTTC | CASSSRPPRLVQVQETQYF
few | TRBJ1-2 | TRBV12-3/TRBV12-4 | NA | TGTGCCAGCAGTTTAGACGGGGACTATGGCTACACCTTC | CASSLDGDYGYTF
NA | TRBJ1-2 | TRBV20-1 | NA | TGCAGTGCTAGTCCCGGGACCATCTACACCTTC | CSASPGTIYTF
NA | TRBJ2-7 | TRBV25-1 | NA | TGTGCCAGCCTTCCGGGGGGCGGCTACGAGCAGTACTTC | CASLPGGGYEQYF
once | TRBJ2-7 | TRBV5-5 | NA | TGTGCCAGCAGCTTCCCTGGCAGCTCCTACGAGCAGTACTTC | CASSFPGSSYEQYF
NA | TRBJ2-1 | TRBV11-3 | NA | TGTGCCAGCAGCCCCACCCCGGACACTTACAATGAGCAGTTCTTC | CASSPTPDTYNEQFF
NA | TRBJ2-2 | TRBV7-9 | TRBD1 | TGTGCCAGCAGCTGGGAACGGGACAGGGACCGAGCGAACACCGGGGAGCTGTTTTTT | CASSWERDRDRANTGELFF
NA | TRBJ2-1 | TRBV27 | TRBD1 | TGTGCCAGCAGTTCGGGACAGGGGGCGGACCATGAGCAGTTCTTC | CASSSGQGADHEQFF
NA | TRBJ1-2 | TRBV25-1 | NA | TGTGCCAGCAGTGAACCAGATGGCTACACCTTC | CASSEPDGYTF
NA | TRBJ1-1 | TRBV4-2 | NA | TGTGCCAGCAGCCAAGATTTCGAAGCTTTCTTT | CASSQDFEAFF
NA | TRBJ1-6 | TRBV28 | TRBD1 | TGTGCCAGCAGTCCCGGGACAGCCCTTAATTCACCCCTCCACTTT | CASSPGTALNSPLHF
NA | TRBJ1-1 | TRBV19 | NA | TGTGCCAGTAGTATCATAGGCGGCGGGGGAACTTTCTTT | CASSIIGGGGTFF
NA | TRBJ1-1 | TRBV5-8 | NA | TGTGCCAGCACCCCCATGGGGGGCGCGTACACTGAAGCTTTCTTT | CASTPMGGAYTEAFF
NA | TRBJ2-7 | TRBV7-2 | NA | TGTGCCAGCAGCTTAGATGTGTTCTACGAGCAGTACTTC | CASSLDVFYEQYF
NA | TRBJ1-2 | TRBV28 | NA | TGTGCCAGCAGTTCGTCCAGACCTTATGGCTACACCTTC | CASSSSRPYGYTF
once | TRBJ1-2 | TRBV18 | TRBD1 | TGTGCCAGCTCACCTGACAGGGGAAACTATGGCTACACCTTC | CASSPDRGNYGYTF
NA | TRBJ1-1 | TRBV27 | NA | TGTGCCAGCACAATGGGGGGCAGACTAAACACTGAAGCTTTCTTT | CASTMGGRLNTEAFF
NA | TRBJ2-4 | TRBV6-5 | NA | TGTGCCAGCAGTCGACAAGGGACCAAAAACATTCAGTACTTC | CASSRQGTKNIQYF